These 6 T cell receptor beta chains were all obtained from the same sample, sequenced in a study of cytomegalovirus exposure and HLA in healthy donors. The PCR employed 60 Vbeta primers together with 13 Jbeta primers. The protocol was immunoSEQ multiplex PCR, while the TCRdb copy is restricted to in-frame clones and leaves out a portion. The sample includes tens of thousands of clones, 70% to 90% of them seen just once. Sequenced: PBMCs. These receptors originate from a woman aged 25 to 45 in good health and CMV-seronegative.

The V call is TRBV7-2, the J call TRBJ2-7; possibly TRBD2 for D (7 bases). This CDR3 comprises 17 residues. V was trimmed by 1 base and J by 2 bases, leaving 18 bases between them. CDR1 and CDR2 from the germline V gene are SGHTA and FQGNSA. The CDR3 nucleotides are TGTGCCAGCAGCTTAGTTTGGGGCGGGGGCCCCCCCTACGAGCAGTACTTC. Translated, it gives CASSLVWGGGPPYEQYF.

This chain uses TRBV19 with TRBJ2-2; weak D call: TRBD2 (6 bases). Trimming stripped 3 bases from V and 6 bases from J, with 8 bases between. CDR1 is LNHDA and CDR2 is SQIVND in the germline V gene (reference sequence). This CDR3 comprises 13 residues. CDR3 in amino acids: CASSMRGAGELFF. CDR3 in DNA: TGTGCCAGTAGTATGCGGGGTGCCGGGGAGCTGTTTTTT.

This chain links TRBV9 with TRBJ1-1, with 9 bases that match TRBD1. The V gene's germline CDR1 is SGDLS and CDR2 YYNGEE. This CDR3 has 15 residues. Germline trimming cut 4 bases from V and 6 bases from J; bases unmatched to any gene: 10. CDR3 DNA: TGTGCCAGCAGCCCTCCGACAGGGGGATGGTCTGAAGCTTTCTTT. This translates into CASSPPTGGWSEAFF.

This clone was recorded a few times. The rearrangement links TRBV5-1 to TRBJ1-2, with TRBD1 matching over 7 bases. The trim removed 4 bases at V and 3 bases at J, leaving 3 bases unmatched. The CDR3 length is 13 residues. Germline V CDR1 and CDR2: SGHRS, YFSETQ. The CDR3 region is CASSAGTDYGYTF. Here the CDR3 DNA reads TGCGCCAGCAGCGCCGGGACAGACTATGGCTACACCTTC. Full variable domain (outside the CDR3, taken from reference TRBV5-1 and TRBJ1-2): KAGVTQTPRYLIKTRGQQVTLSCSPISGHRSVSWYQQTPGQGLQFLFEYFSETQRNKGNFPGRFSGRQFSNSRSEMNVSTLELGDSALYLCASSAGTDYGYTFGSGTRLTVV.

The chain is built from TRBV2 and TRBJ2-4; D is unresolved. Trimming pared 2 bases from V and 0 bases from J, leaving 11 bases between. Germline assignment: CDR1 SNHLY and CDR2 FYNNEI. This CDR3 spans 16 amino acids. The CDR3 region is CASSESSLLAKNIQYF. Written as DNA, the CDR3 is TGTGCCAGCAGTGAAAGTAGCCTCTTAGCCAAAAACATTCAGTACTTC.

The J gene is TRBJ2-7, the V gene TRBV27; TRBD1 is a possible D gene (6 bases). Trimming took off 2 bases at V and 0 bases at J, with 14 bases between the two ends. Germline values: CDR1 MNHEY, CDR2 SMNVEV (reference sequence). There are 16 residues in the CDR3. The chain's CDR3 is CASSLTGLPTSYEQYF. The CDR3 DNA reads as TGTGCCAGCAGTTTAACAGGGCTCCCCACCTCCTACGAGCAGTACTTC.